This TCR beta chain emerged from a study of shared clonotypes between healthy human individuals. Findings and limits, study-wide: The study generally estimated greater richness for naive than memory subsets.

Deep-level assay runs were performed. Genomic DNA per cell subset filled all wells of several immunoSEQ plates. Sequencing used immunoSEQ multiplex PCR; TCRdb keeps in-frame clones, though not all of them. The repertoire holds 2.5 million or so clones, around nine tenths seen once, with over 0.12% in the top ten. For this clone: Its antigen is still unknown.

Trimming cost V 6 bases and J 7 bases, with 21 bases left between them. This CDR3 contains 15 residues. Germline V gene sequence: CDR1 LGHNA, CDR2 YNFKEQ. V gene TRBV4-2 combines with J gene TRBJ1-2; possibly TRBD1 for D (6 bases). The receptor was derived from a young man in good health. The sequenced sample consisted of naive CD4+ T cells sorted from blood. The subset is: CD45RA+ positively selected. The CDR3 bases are TGTGCCAGCAGAGGCTCGGCAGGGGAGGTACGTGGCTACACCTTC. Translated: CASRGSAGEVRGYTF.